Below are 14 T cell receptor beta chains sequenced from a single sample in a study of blood T cell repertoires in COVID-19. Produced via immunoSEQ multiplex PCR; TCRdb's table is partial and in-frame only. The data show 150,000 to 200,000 clones, around 80% seen once. The sequencing input was peripheral blood. The receptor set was obtained from a woman aged 55-70 years with COVID-19, enrolled during active disease.

V is TRBV7-9 and J is TRBJ1-1; 7 bases align to TRBD1. J was trimmed by 4 bases and V by 5 bases; bases with no gene match: 7. This CDR3 contains 14 residues. Germline V gives CDR1 SEHNR, CDR2 FQNEAQ (reference sequence). The CDR3 region is CASSLSSGGTEAFF. The CDR3 nucleotides read TGTGCCAGCAGCCTTTCGTCAGGGGGCACTGAAGCTTTCTTT.

The chain uses TRBV19 and TRBJ1-5; 10 positions match TRBD1. This CDR3 spans 14 amino acids. CDR1 and CDR2 (germline): LNHDA, SQIVND (reference sequence). V dropped 10 bases and J dropped 6; count of bases not matched to a gene: 9. The CDR3 nucleotides are TGTGCCACCAGAGGGACAGGGGAATTTCAGCCCCAGCATTTT. This gives the protein CATRGTGEFQPQHF.

This CDR3 reads CASSESTLTGSNQPQHF. The CDR3, as DNA: TGCGCCAGCAGTGAGTCAACCCTGACGGGTAGCAATCAGCCCCAGCATTTT. V usage is TRBV10-1 and J usage is TRBJ1-5; D ambiguous. CDR3 length equals 17 residues. Looked up from germline, CDR1 is WNHNN and CDR2 is SYGVQD (reference sequence). Trimming stripped 0 bases from V and 0 bases from J, with 12 bases between.

The rearrangement links TRBV24-1 to TRBJ1-2, with D possibly matching TRBD1 (6 bases). CDR3 length equals 14 residues. The V and J ends lost 5 bases and 5 bases respectively, with 14 bases between them. Germline CDR1 is KGHDR and CDR2 is SFDVKD. The CDR3 is CATSGKQGKYGYTF. Written as DNA, the CDR3 is TGTGCCACCAGTGGAAAGCAGGGGAAATATGGCTACACCTTC.

This rearrangement joins TRBV19 to TRBJ1-2, with TRBD1 matching over 9 bases. Trimming took 8 bases from V and 6 from J; bases not matched to a gene: 7. CDR1 is LNHDA, CDR2 SQIVND, per germline (reference sequence). The CDR3 has 13 amino acids. CDR3 loop: CASSGTGRNGYTF. CDR3 nucleotide sequence: TGTGCCAGTTCCGGGACAGGGAGGAATGGCTACACCTTC.

This chain uses TRBV4-2 with TRBJ2-1; TRBD2 matches 11 bases. CDR3 size: 15 residues. Germline assignment: CDR1 LGHNA and CDR2 YNFKEQ. After removal of 0 bases from V and 5 bases from J, the junction contained 0 bases not matched to a gene. Here the CDR3 reads CASSQDSGGDNEQFF. The CDR3, as DNA: TGTGCCAGCAGCCAAGATAGCGGGGGGGACAATGAGCAGTTCTTC.

The rearrangement links TRBV10-1 to TRBJ2-3; 8 bases are a match to TRBD2. V gave up 3 bases and J gave up 5 bases; unmatched junction bases: 10. The V gene's germline CDR1 is WNHNN and CDR2 SYGVQD (reference sequence). CDR3 length: 16 amino acids. CDR3: CASSDHSGLARDTQYF. DNA of the CDR3: TGCGCCAGCAGTGACCACTCCGGACTAGCACGAGATACGCAGTATTTT.

As concerns this clone: This CDR3 is also generated by other DNA sequences in the sample. The chain recombines TRBV9 with TRBJ1-5; no clear D. Per germline, CDR1 SGDLS and CDR2 YYNGEE. V was clipped by 0 bases and J by 5 bases, with 6 bases between them. This CDR3 is 13 amino acids long. DNA for the CDR3: TGTGCCAGCAGCGTAGGAGTCCATCAGCCCCAGCATTTT. Translated: CASSVGVHQPQHF. The whole variable domain, remainder taken from reference TRBV9 and TRBJ1-5, is DSGVTQTPKHLITATGQRVTLRCSPRSGDLSVYWYQQSLDQGLQFLIQYYNGEERAKGNILERFSAQQFPDLHSELNLSSLELGDSALYFCASSVGVHQPQHFGDGTRLSIL.

Of note for this clone: This specimen includes other DNA sequences encoding the same CDR3. V is TRBV9 and J is TRBJ1-1; D is unresolved. V was pared by 0 bases and J by 2 bases, with 5 bases between. This CDR3 has 13 amino acids. Germline V CDR1 and CDR2: SGDLS, YYNGEE. In DNA form, the CDR3 reads TGTGCCAGCAGCGTAGCGGGAAACACTGAAGCTTTCTTT. Its protein product is CASSVAGNTEAFF.

The chain is built from TRBV2 and TRBJ1-4, with D unresolved. The CDR3 covers 12 residues. Trimming removed 8 bases from V and 8 bases from J, with 12 bases in between. The germline V gene has CDR1 SNHLY and CDR2 FYNNEI. Here the CDR3 DNA reads TGTGCCAGCCGAGGGCCCGGCGAAAAACTGTTTTTT. Translated, it gives CASRGPGEKLFF.

This chain joins TRBV6-2 or TRBV6-3 and TRBJ2-2; 10 bases align to TRBD2. This CDR3 has 16 residues. The V gene end was trimmed by 6 bases and the J gene end by 0 bases; junction bases not matched to a gene: 4. Germline V CDR1 and CDR2: MNHEY, SVGEGT. The CDR3 spells CASSGLAEANTGELFF. DNA of the CDR3: TGTGCCAGCAGCGGACTAGCGGAAGCGAACACCGGGGAGCTGTTTTTT.

This clone was found once. CDR3 DNA sequence: TGTGCCAGCAGTACACAACCCCCAAGACAGGGTACCACCAATGAGCAGTTCTTC. It specifies CASSTQPPRQGTTNEQFF. The V gene is TRBV27, the J gene TRBJ2-1; 7 nucleotides match TRBD1. V shed 5 bases and J 6 bases; nucleotides not matched to a gene: 19. The CDR3 sequence is 18 residues long. The V gene's germline CDR1 is MNHEY and CDR2 SMNVEV (reference sequence).

The rearrangement links TRBV10-3 to TRBJ1-1; 8 bases are a match to TRBD1. Germline V gene data show CDR1 as ENHRY and CDR2 as SYGVKD. The CDR3 has 15 amino acids. Trimming at V came to 2 bases and at J to 10 bases, leaving 12 bases not matched to a gene. CDR3: CAISEPGTGRNIAFF. The CDR3 DNA sequence: TGTGCCATCAGTGAGCCGGGGACAGGCCGGAATATAGCTTTCTTT.

The chain recombines TRBV5-1 with TRBJ2-5; 13 bases line up with TRBD2. The CDR3 spans 14 residues. V was clipped by 4 bases and J by 12 bases; unmatched bases: 9. Germline CDR1 reads SGHRS; CDR2 reads YFSETQ. Here the CDR3 reads CASSPTTSGRVKYF. DNA for the CDR3: TGCGCCAGCAGCCCCACTACTAGCGGGAGGGTAAAGTACTTC.